This passage covers 9 T cell receptor beta chains from one sample sequenced in a study of T cells in Graves' hyperthyroidism and ophthalmopathy. TCR beta CDR3 regions were amplified from RNA. The TCR CDR3 was amplified in a first-round RT-PCR using the HTBI primer set. TCRdb reprocessed the multiplex PCR reads via MiXCR and lists one record per CDR3 protein. The repertoire holds roughly 740,000 distinct CDR3 sequences, with less than 20% as singletons. Sequencing input: blood. These receptors were taken from a man younger than 35 with Graves' hyperthyroidism.

This clonotype has only a few counts. The chain is built from TRBV11-1 and TRBJ2-6; D not resolved. Germline assignment: CDR1 SGHAT and CDR2 FQDESV (reference sequence). The CDR3 has 16 residues. The V end lost 2 bases, the J end lost 0 bases, and 8 bases lay between the germline ends. In DNA form, the CDR3 reads TGTGCCAGCAGCTTAAATTCCGCCTCTGGGGCCAACGTCCTGACTTTC. Its protein is CASSLNSASGANVLTF.

This clonotype has a handful of counts. The rearrangement links TRBV20-1 to TRBJ2-7, with 7 positions matching TRBD2. The length of the CDR3 is 16 residues. CDR1 DFQATT and CDR2 SNEGSKA come from the germline V gene (reference sequence). V trimming: 6 bases; J trimming: 0 bases; junction bases outside the gene matches: 14. The CDR3 bases are TGCAGTGCCCACGACACTAGGCGGGGGAGCTCCTACGAGCAGTACTTC. Its protein is CSAHDTRRGSSYEQYF.

The chain combines TRBV6-2 or TRBV6-3 with TRBJ2-4, with D perhaps matching TRBD1 or TRBD2 (5 bases each). CDR3 length: 14 amino acids. V shed 6 bases and J shed 15 bases, with 24 bases lying between them. Germline V gene lookup returns CDR1 MNHEY and CDR2 SVGEGT. The CDR3 sequence is CASRINGDGPRGYF. CDR3 coding DNA: TGTGCCAGCAGAATCAACGGGGACGGTCCGAGAGGGTACTTC.

This clonotype has only one observation. A much larger clone lies a single base off, so this may be a read error. The rearrangement uses TRBV6-2 or TRBV6-3 and TRBJ2-1; TRBD1 might be the D (5 bases). Germline V gives CDR1 MNHEY, CDR2 SVGEGT. CDR3 length: 13 residues. As DNA, the CDR3 is TGTGCCAGCAGTTTGGACCCGGACAATGAGCAGCTCTTC. The encoded protein is CASSLDPDNEQLF.

This chain links TRBV28 with TRBJ1-2; D is ambiguous. With 7 bases removed from V and 3 bases from J, the gap between germline ends came to 9 bases. CDR3 size: 12 residues. From germline, CDR1 is MDHEN and CDR2 SYDVKM. For the CDR3, the DNA is TGTGCCAGCAAATCGGGTGACTATGGCTACACCTTC. Amino acids: CASKSGDYGYTF.

This clonotype has just a few counts. This chain uses TRBV7-9 with TRBJ2-1; TRBD2 matches 8 bases. This CDR3 contains 15 residues. The ends lost 5 bases at V and 4 bases at J; junction bases unmatched: 7. Germline V lookup: CDR1 SEHNR, CDR2 FQNEAQ (reference sequence). Written as DNA, the CDR3 is TGTGCCAGCAGCCCAGGCTCTAGCGGGTACAATGAGCAGTTCTTC. It yields the protein CASSPGSSGYNEQFF.

This clonotype has only a few counts. At one boundary the junction diverges from the germline segment, which might be a read error. V is TRBV28 and J is TRBJ2-3, with 8 bases matching TRBD2. Germline V CDR1 and CDR2: MDHEN, SYDVKM. This CDR3 has 15 residues. The CDR3 bases are TGTGCCTGCAGTTTTAGCGGGACGGAAACAGATACGCAGTATTTT. As protein: CACSFSGTETDTQYF.

This chain links TRBV28 with TRBJ1-1; D possibly corresponds to TRBD1 (6 bases). There are 14 residues in the CDR3. Germline-derived CDR1 and CDR2 are MDHEN and SYDVKM. The CDR3 nucleotides read TGTGCTGGGGCGCAGGGGACGGTGGGCACTGAAGCTTTCTTT. Amino acids: CAGAQGTVGTEAFF.

This clonotype appeared many times. V and J are TRBV30 and TRBJ1-1; D call uncertain. The V end lost 0 bases, the J end lost 6 bases, and 14 bases lay between the germline ends. Germline values: CDR1 GTSNPN, CDR2 SVGIG (reference sequence). This CDR3 has 14 amino acids. The CDR3 coding sequence is TGTGCCTGGAGTGTACAGCCCGATCCCCCTGAAGCTTTCTTT. It translates to CAWSVQPDPPEAFF. The whole variable domain, filled in from reference TRBV30 and TRBJ1-1, reads SQTIHQWPATLVQPVGSPLSLECTVEGTSNPNLYWYRQAAGRGLQLLFYSVGIGQISSEVPQNLSASRPQDRQFILSSKKLLLSDSGFYLCAWSVQPDPPEAFFGQGTRLTVV.